The TCR beta chain under discussion was sequenced for a study of cytomegalovirus exposure and HLA in healthy donors. The wider study: Inside one of the first data releases sat 75 million to 100 million unique TCRs taken from HLA-typed donors.

This CDR3 comprises 17 residues. Germline V CDR1 and CDR2: SEHNR, FQNEAQ (reference sequence). V lost 3 bases and J 6 bases, leaving 24 bases between the germline ends. The primer mix had 60 Vbeta and 13 Jbeta primers. Clones were sequenced by immunoSEQ multiplex PCR, and TCRdb holds only the in-frame ones, with some missing. Among 200,000 or so clones listed, roughly four fifths were seen once. Source material: PBMCs. The receptor was isolated from a woman between 18 and 29 years old in good health and CMV-seropositive. V is TRBV7-9 and J is TRBJ2-7, with a tentative D call TRBD1 (6 bases). The CDR3 DNA is TGTGCCAGCAGCTTCCCAGGGGTCCGGGACGGGCGGGCCGAGCAGTACTTC. The encoded protein is CASSFPGVRDGRAEQYF.